The source of this TCR beta chain is a study of naive and memory T cell subsets. Ligated cDNA underwent four rounds of PCR with nested alpha and beta constant region primers and SP2. MiXCR, applied by TCRdb to the UMI-ligation and nested PCR reads, yields one record per CDR3 protein. The sample includes 20,000 to 25,000 distinct CDR3 sequences, nearly 6% of them seen just once. This clonotype was counted only a few times. This sample's treatment: skin biopsy from PPD injection site in Mantoux-positive individual. An oligonucleotide containing a UMI was ligated to the 3' end of TCR cDNA. Germline V gene lookup returns CDR1 GTSNPN and CDR2 SVGIG (reference sequence). The V end was cut by 3 bases, the J end by 1 base, with 3 bases between. The CDR3 runs 11 residues.

This TCR came from an adult in good health. This rearrangement joins TRBV30 to TRBJ1-1; D is unresolved. Sequencing used skin, obtained from a tuberculin skin test site. The CDR3: CAWRENTEAFF. Written as DNA, the CDR3 is TGTGCCTGGAGGGAGAACACTGAAGCTTTCTTT.